The clone carrying this T cell receptor (beta chain) was recorded only once. The sample comes from a study of T cell responses to AZD1222 COVID-19 vaccine. CDR1 and CDR2 (germline): SGHRS, YFSETQ. The V gene end was trimmed by 3 bases and the J gene end by 2 bases; junction bases not matched to a gene: 8. This CDR3 spans 16 amino acids. Some clones are missing from TCRdb's copy, which holds only in-frame ones; the method was immunoSEQ multiplex PCR. The profile shows 100,000 to 150,000 clones, 80% to 95% of them singletons. This material consisted of peripheral blood, taken on day 0 of AZD1222 vaccination. This sequence was found in an adult in good health. J is TRBJ2-3 and V is TRBV5-1; 8 positions match TRBD2. CDR3 region: CASSSPREGFTDTQYF. DNA for the CDR3: TGCGCCAGCAGCTCCCCCCGGGAGGGCTTCACAGATACGCAGTATTTT.